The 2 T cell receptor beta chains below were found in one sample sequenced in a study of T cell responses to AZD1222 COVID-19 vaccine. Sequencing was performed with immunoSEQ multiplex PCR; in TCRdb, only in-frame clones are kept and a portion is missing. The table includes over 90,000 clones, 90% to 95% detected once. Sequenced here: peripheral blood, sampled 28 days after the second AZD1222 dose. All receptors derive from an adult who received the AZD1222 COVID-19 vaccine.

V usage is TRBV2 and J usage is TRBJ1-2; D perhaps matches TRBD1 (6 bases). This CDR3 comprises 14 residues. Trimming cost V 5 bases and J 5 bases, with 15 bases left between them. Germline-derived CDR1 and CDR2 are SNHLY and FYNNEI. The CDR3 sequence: CASSLSGGTYGYTF. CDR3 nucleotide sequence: TGTGCCAGCAGTCTTTCGGGGGGGACATATGGCTACACCTTC.

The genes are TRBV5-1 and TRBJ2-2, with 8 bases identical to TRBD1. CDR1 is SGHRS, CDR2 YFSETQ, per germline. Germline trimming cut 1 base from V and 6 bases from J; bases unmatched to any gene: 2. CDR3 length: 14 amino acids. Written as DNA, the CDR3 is TGCGCCAGCAGCTTGCGACAGGGGTCCGGGGAGCTGTTTTTT. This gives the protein CASSLRQGSGELFF.